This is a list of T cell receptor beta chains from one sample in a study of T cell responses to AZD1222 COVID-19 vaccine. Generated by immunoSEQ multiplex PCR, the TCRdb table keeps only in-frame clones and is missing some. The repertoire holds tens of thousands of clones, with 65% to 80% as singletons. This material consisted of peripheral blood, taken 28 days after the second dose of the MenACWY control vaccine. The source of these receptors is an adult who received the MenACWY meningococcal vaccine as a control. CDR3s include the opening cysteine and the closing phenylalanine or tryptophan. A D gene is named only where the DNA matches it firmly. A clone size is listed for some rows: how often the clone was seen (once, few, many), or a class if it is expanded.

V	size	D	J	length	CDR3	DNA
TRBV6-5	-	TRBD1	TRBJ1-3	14	CASKQGDSGNTIYF	TGTGCCAGTAAACAGGGGGACTCTGGAAACACCATATATTTT
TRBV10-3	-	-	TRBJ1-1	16	CAISEGLSGRNTEAFF	TGTGCCATCAGTGAAGGTCTTTCGGGCAGGAACACTGAAGCTTTCTTT
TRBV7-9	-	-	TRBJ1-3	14	CASSNHRTGNTIYF	TGTGCCAGCAGCAATCACAGGACCGGAAACACCATATATTTT
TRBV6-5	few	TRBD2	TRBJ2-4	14	CASSFTGREGVQYF	TGTGCCAGCAGTTTCACCGGGCGGGAGGGCGTTCAGTACTTC
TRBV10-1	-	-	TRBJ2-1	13	CASSEGPNNEQFF	TGCGCCAGCAGTGAAGGGCCCAACAATGAGCAGTTCTTC
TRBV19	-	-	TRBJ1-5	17	CASSIDPEDRGNQPQHF	TGTGCCAGTAGTATAGATCCAGAGGACCGAGGGAATCAGCCCCAGCATTTT
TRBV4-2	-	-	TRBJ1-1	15	CASSQGDGRGTEAFF	TGTGCCAGCAGCCAAGGTGATGGACGGGGTACTGAAGCTTTCTTT
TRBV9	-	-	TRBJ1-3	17	CASSDSSGGRGGNTIYF	TGTGCCAGCAGCGACTCCTCGGGGGGCCGAGGAGGAAACACCATATATTTT
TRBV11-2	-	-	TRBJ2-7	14	CASSLHSSSYEQYF	TGTGCCAGCAGCTTGCACAGTTCTTCCTACGAGCAGTACTTC
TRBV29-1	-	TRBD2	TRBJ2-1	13	CSVQRGGGGEQFF	TGCAGCGTTCAAAGGGGCGGGGGAGGTGAGCAGTTCTTC
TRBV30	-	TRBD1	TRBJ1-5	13	CAWSNRGFQPQHF	TGTGCCTGGAGCAACAGGGGGTTCCAGCCCCAGCATTTT
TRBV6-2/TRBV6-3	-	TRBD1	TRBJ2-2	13	CASSLQGAGELFF	TGTGCCAGCAGCTTACAGGGGGCAGGGGAGCTGTTTTTT
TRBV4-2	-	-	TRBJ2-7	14	CASSPIGSSYEQYF	TGTGCCAGCAGCCCAATTGGGAGCTCCTACGAGCAGTACTTC
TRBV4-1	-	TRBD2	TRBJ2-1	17	CASSQYGLAGGDNEQFF	TGCGCCAGCAGCCAGTACGGACTAGCGGGGGGGGATAATGAGCAGTTCTTC
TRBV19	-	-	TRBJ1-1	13	CASKDKTNTEAFF	TGTGCCAGTAAAGATAAGACGAACACTGAAGCTTTCTTT
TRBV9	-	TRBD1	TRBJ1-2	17	CASSPRDRGLESYGYTF	TGTGCCAGCAGCCCGCGGGACAGGGGGCTAGAATCCTATGGCTACACCTTC
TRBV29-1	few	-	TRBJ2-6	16	CSVESQGPSGANVLTF	TGCAGCGTTGAAAGTCAGGGTCCTTCTGGGGCCAACGTCCTGACTTTC
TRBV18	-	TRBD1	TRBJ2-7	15	CASSSRGQGAGEQYF	TGTGCCAGCTCGTCCCGGGGACAGGGGGCGGGCGAGCAGTACTTC
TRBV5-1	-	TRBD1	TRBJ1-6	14	CASSSDRGNSPLHF	TGCGCCAGCAGCTCAGACAGGGGTAATTCACCCCTCCACTTT
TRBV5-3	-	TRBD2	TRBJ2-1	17	CARSWGASGGPYNEQFF	TGTGCCAGAAGCTGGGGGGCTAGCGGGGGCCCCTACAATGAGCAGTTCTTC
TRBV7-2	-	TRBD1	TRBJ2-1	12	CASSPDRGEQFF	TGTGCCAGCAGCCCGGACAGGGGTGAGCAGTTCTTC
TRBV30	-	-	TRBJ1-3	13	CACSIGAGNTIYF	TGTGCCTGCAGTATTGGGGCTGGAAACACCATATATTTT
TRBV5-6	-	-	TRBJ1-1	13	CASSLFGAGRAFF	TGTGCCAGCAGCCTCTTCGGGGCCGGGCGAGCTTTCTTT
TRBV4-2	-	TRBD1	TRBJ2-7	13	CASSLRDRGREYF	TGTGCCAGCAGCCTTCGGGACAGGGGGCGTGAGTACTTC
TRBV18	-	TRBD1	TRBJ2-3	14	CASSQQGAADTQYF	TGTGCCAGCTCACAGCAGGGGGCGGCAGATACGCAGTATTTT
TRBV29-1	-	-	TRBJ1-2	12	CSARTDAYGYTF	TGCAGCGCTCGGACGGATGCCTATGGCTACACCTTC
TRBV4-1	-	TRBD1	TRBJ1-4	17	CASSREKDRGVGEKLFF	TGCGCCAGCAGCCGAGAAAAAGACAGGGGGGTTGGCGAAAAACTGTTTTTT
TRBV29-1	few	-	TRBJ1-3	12	CSYQGNGNTIYF	TGCAGTTATCAGGGGAATGGAAACACCATATATTTT
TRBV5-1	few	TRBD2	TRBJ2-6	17	CASRAAGGPTGANVLTF	TGCGCCAGCAGAGCAGCGGGAGGGCCGACTGGGGCCAACGTCCTGACTTTC
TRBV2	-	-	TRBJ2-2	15	CASSAMGANTGELFF	TGTGCCAGCAGTGCGATGGGGGCGAACACCGGGGAGCTGTTTTTT
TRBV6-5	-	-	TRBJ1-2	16	CASSSAGEGDFYGYTF	TGTGCCAGCAGTTCCGCCGGGGAGGGGGACTTCTATGGCTACACCTTC
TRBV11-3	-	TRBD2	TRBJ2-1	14	CASSLTAGANEQFF	TGTGCCAGCAGCTTAACGGCGGGAGCCAATGAGCAGTTCTTC
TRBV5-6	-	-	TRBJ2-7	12	CASSRTGYEQYF	TGTGCCAGCAGCCGCACAGGTTACGAGCAGTACTTC
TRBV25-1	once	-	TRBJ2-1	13	CATTVTPGMAQFF	TGTGCCACCACTGTCACTCCCGGAATGGCGCAGTTCTTC
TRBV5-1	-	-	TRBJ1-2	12	CASSLNGGGYTF	TGCGCCAGCAGCTTGAACGGCGGGGGCTACACCTTC
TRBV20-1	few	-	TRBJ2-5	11	CSADRELTQYF	TGCAGTGCTGACCGTGAACTGACCCAGTACTTC
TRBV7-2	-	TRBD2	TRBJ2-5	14	CASSLVAGEETQYF	TGTGCCAGCAGCTTAGTGGCGGGGGAAGAGACCCAGTACTTC
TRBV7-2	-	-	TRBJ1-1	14	CASSLVHGNTEAFF	TGTGCCAGCAGCTTAGTTCACGGAAACACTGAAGCTTTCTTT
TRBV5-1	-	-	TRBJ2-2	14	CASSVDSLTGELFF	TGCGCCAGCAGCGTGGACAGTCTAACCGGGGAGCTGTTTTTT
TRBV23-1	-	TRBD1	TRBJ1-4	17	CASSQFTGGRTNEKLFF	TGCGCCAGCAGTCAATTCACAGGGGGCAGAACTAATGAAAAACTGTTTTTT
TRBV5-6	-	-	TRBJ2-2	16	CASSLDFRHYTGELFF	TGTGCCAGCAGCTTGGATTTCAGGCACTACACCGGGGAGCTGTTTTTT
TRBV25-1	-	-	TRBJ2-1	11	CASSPGNEQFF	TGTGCCAGCAGTCCAGGCAATGAGCAGTTCTTC
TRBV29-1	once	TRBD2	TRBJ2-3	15	CSVATGTSPTDTQYF	TGCAGCGTGGCTACCGGGACTAGTCCCACAGATACGCAGTATTTT
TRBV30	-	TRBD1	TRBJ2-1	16	CAWSVRFEGARSEQFF	TGTGCCTGGAGTGTACGATTTGAGGGGGCCCGATCCGAGCAGTTCTTC
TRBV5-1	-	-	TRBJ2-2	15	CASSNLGPNTGELFF	TGCGCCAGCAGCAACCTAGGGCCAAACACCGGGGAGCTGTTTTTT